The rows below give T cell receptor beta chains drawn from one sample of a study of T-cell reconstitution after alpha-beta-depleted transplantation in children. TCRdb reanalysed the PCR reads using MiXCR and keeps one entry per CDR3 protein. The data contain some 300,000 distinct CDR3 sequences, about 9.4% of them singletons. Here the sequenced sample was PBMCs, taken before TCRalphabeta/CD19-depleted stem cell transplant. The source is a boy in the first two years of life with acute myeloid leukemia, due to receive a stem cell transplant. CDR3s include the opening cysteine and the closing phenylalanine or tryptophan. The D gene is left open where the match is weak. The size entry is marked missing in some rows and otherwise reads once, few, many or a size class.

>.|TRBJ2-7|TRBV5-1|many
CASRGVSSYEQYF
TGCGCCAGCAGGGGGGTTTCTTCCTACGAGCAGTACTTC
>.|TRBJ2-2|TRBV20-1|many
CSARNTGELFF
TGCAGTGCTAGGAACACCGGGGAGCTGTTTTTT
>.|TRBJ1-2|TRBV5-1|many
CASSLVGGRHYGYTF
TGCGCCAGCAGCTTGGTAGGGGGGAGACACTATGGCTACACCTTC
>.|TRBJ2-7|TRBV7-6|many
CASTRAGSPYEQYF
TGTGCCAGCACCAGGGCAGGGTCGCCCTACGAGCAGTACTTC
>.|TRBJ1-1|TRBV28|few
CASSLAQKNTEAFF
TGTGCCAGCAGTTTGGCACAGAAGAACACTGAAGCTTTCTTT
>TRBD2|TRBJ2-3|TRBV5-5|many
CASSLGSGGFSDTQYF
TGTGCCAGCAGCTTGGGTAGCGGGGGGTTTTCAGATACGCAGTATTTT
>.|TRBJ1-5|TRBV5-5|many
CASSWGGARNQPQHF
TGTGCCAGCAGCTGGGGGGGCGCGAGGAATCAGCCCCAGCATTTT
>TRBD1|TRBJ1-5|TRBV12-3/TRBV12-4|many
CASSPQGASGNQPQHF
TGTGCCAGCAGTCCTCAGGGGGCGAGCGGCAATCAGCCCCAGCATTTT
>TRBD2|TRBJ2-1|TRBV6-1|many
CASSARLAGAYNEQFF
TGTGCCAGCAGCGCACGACTAGCGGGAGCCTACAATGAGCAGTTCTTC
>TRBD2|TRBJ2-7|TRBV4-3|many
CASSQETKTSGEQYF
TGCGCCAGCAGCCAAGAGACAAAGACTAGCGGGGAGCAGTACTTC
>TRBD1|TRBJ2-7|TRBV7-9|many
CASSLGQGMQVQYF
TGTGCCAGCAGCTTGGGACAGGGAATGCAAGTGCAGTACTTC
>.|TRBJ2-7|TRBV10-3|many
CAISDPSYEQYF
TGTGCCATCAGTGACCCTTCCTACGAGCAGTACTTC
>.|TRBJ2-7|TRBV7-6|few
CASSTGAFSYEQYF
TGTGCCAGCAGCACTGGCGCTTTCTCCTACGAGCAGTACTTC
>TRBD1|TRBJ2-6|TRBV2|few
CATKRDRSSGANVLTF
TGTGCCACCAAACGGGACAGGAGCTCTGGGGCCAACGTCCTGACTTTC
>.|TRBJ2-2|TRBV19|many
CASSMAAFMNTGELFF
TGTGCCAGTAGTATGGCGGCGTTTATGAACACCGGGGAGCTGTTTTTT
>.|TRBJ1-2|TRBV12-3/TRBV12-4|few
CASSFPGEGGYTF
TGTGCCAGCAGTTTTCCCGGGGAGGGTGGCTACACCTTC
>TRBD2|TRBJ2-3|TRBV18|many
CASSPSGRARYTDTQYF
TGTGCCAGCTCACCAAGCGGGAGGGCCAGATACACAGATACGCAGTATTTT
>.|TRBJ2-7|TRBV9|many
CASSVAAGARYEQYF
TGTGCCAGCAGCGTAGCGGCAGGTGCCCGCTACGAGCAGTACTTC
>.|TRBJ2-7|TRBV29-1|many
CSVRRQLGYEQYF
TGCAGCGTTCGCCGACAGCTTGGCTACGAGCAGTACTTC
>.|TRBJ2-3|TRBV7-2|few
CASSQYAVMTRNTQYF
TGTGCCAGCAGCCAATACGCGGTTATGACCAGAAATACGCAGTATTTT
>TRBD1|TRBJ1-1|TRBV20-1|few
CSASLTGALNTEAFF
TGCAGTGCTAGCCTAACAGGGGCCCTGAACACTGAAGCTTTCTTT
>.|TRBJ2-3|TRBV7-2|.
CASSLTRVRKDTQYF
TGTGCCAGCAGCTTAACGCGGGTCCGGAAAGATACGCAGTATTTT
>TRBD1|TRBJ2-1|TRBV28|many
CASSHGQVRYNEQFF
TGTGCCAGCAGTCACGGACAGGTCCGATACAATGAGCAGTTCTTC
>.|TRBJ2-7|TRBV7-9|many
CASSLAPRVYEQYF
TGTGCCAGCAGCTTAGCGCCCAGGGTCTACGAGCAGTACTTC
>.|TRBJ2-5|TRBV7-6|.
CASSLVMGGQETQYF
TGTGCCAGCAGCTTAGTGATGGGGGGCCAAGAGACCCAGTACTTC
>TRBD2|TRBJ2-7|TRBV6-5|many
CASSYERGASYEQYF
TGTGCCAGCAGTTACGAGCGGGGGGCCTCCTACGAGCAGTACTTC
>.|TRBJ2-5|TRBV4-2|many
CASSQDRSQETQYF
TGTGCCAGCAGCCAAGACCGGAGTCAAGAGACCCAGTACTTC
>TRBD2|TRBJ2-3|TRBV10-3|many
CAISEPGGPDTQYF
TGTGCCATCAGTGAACCGGGGGGTCCAGATACGCAGTATTTT
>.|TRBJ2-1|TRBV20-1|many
CSARRAAGSSYNEQFF
TGCAGTGCTAGAAGGGCGGCAGGATCCTCCTACAATGAGCAGTTCTTC
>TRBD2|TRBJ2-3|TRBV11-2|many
CASSPTSGGADTQYF
TGTGCCAGCAGCCCGACTAGCGGGGGGGCAGATACGCAGTATTTT
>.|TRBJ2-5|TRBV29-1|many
CSVEDLSEQETQYF
TGCAGCGTTGAAGATCTATCTGAACAAGAGACCCAGTACTTC